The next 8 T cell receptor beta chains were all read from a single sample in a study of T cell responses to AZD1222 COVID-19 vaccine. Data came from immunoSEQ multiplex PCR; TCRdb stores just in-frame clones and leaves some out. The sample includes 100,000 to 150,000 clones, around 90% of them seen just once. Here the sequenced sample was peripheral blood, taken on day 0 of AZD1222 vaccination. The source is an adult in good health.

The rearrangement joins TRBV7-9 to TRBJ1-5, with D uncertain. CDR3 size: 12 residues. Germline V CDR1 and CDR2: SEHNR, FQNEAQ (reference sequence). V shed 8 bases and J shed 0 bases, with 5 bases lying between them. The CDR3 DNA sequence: TGTGCCAGCGCTGATAGCAATCAGCCCCAGCATTTT. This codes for CASADSNQPQHF.

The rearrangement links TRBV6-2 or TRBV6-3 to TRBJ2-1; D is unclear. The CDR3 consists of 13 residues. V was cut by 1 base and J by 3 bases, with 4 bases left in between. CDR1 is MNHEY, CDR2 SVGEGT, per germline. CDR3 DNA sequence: TGTGCCAGCAGTTACTGGGGCTACAATGAGCAGTTCTTC. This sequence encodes CASSYWGYNEQFF.

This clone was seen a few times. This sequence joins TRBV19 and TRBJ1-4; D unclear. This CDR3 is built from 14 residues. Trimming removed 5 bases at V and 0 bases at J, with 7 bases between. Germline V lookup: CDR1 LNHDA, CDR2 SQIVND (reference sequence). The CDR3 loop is CASSPTSTNEKLFF. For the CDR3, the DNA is TGTGCCAGTAGTCCGACTTCAACTAATGAAAAACTGTTTTTT. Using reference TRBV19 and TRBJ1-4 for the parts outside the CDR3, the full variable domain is DGGITQSPKYLFRKEGQNVTLSCEQNLNHDAMYWYRQDPGQGLRLIYYSQIVNDFQKGDIAEGYSVSREKKESFPLTVTSAQKNPTAFYLCASSPTSTNEKLFFGSGTQLSVL.

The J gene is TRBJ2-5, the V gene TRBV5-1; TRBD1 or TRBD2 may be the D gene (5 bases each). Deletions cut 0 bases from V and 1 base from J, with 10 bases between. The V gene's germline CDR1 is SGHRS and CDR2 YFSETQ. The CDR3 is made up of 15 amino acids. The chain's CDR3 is CASSLVGAVQETQYF. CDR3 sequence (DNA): TGCGCCAGCAGCTTGGTCGGGGCGGTCCAAGAGACCCAGTACTTC. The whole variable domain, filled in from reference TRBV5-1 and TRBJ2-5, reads KAGVTQTPRYLIKTRGQQVTLSCSPISGHRSVSWYQQTPGQGLQFLFEYFSETQRNKGNFPGRFSGRQFSNSRSEMNVSTLELGDSALYLCASSLVGAVQETQYFGPGTRLLVL.

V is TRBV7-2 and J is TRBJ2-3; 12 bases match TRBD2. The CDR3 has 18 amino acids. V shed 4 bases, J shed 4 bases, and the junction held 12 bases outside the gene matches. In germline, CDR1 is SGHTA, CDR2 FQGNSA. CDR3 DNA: TGTGCCAGCAGCTCTCTCTCCTCTAGCGGGGGGGTCTCAGATACGCAGTATTTT. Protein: CASSSLSSSGGVSDTQYF.

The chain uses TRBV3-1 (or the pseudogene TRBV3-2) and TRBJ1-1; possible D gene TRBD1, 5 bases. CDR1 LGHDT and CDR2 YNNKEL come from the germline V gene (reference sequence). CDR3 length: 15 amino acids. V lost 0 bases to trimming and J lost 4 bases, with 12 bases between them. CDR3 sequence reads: CASSQDAGFVTEAFF. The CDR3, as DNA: TGTGCCAGCAGCCAAGATGCAGGGTTTGTCACTGAAGCTTTCTTT.

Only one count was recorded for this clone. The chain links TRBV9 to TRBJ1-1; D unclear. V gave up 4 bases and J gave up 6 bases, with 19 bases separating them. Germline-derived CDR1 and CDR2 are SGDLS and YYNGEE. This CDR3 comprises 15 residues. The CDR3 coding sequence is TGTGCCAGCAGCAACGACGCGACCCCGAGTTCTGAAGCTTTCTTT. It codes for CASSNDATPSSEAFF.

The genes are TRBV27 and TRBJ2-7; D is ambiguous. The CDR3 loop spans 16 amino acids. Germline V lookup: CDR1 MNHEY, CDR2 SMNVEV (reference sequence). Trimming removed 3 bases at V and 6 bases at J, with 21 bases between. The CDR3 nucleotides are TGTGCCAGCAGTTTTACTCAGGTCGATCCTATGCGCGAGCAGTACTTC. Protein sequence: CASSFTQVDPMREQYF.